The sequence of this T cell receptor (beta chain) was determined in a study of human T cells and chemical hapten exposure. The overall study: A mostly female patient group had alopecia areata, totalis or universalis. Broader study findings: TCRs exceeding 1 in 1000 frequency stayed unchanged with DPC sensitization.

Described time point: patch test 1, 2 weeks after DPC sensitization. Treatment of the sample: therapeutic diphenylcyclopropenone sensitization with weekly scalp DPC. Non-pregnant alopecia patients aged 18 to 70, suitable for DPC therapy. To note about this clonotype: Its antigen is unidentified.

Germline-derived CDR1 and CDR2 are SGHVS and FNYEAQ. This CDR3 region has 17 residues. After removal of 2 bases from V and 0 bases from J, the junction contained 8 bases not matched to a gene. TCRdb re-called the RACE reads with MiXCR, one entry per CDR3 protein. This sample has about 120,000 distinct CDR3 sequences, with about 12% found just once. J is TRBJ2-3 and V is TRBV7-6; 7 bases agree with TRBD2. The clonotype originates from a woman aged 45-60 years with alopecia areata. Some clones in this sample may be carry-over from other donors' samples. The sample here was whole blood, taken in connection with sensitization to the hapten diphenylcyclopropenone (DPC). The CDR3 sequence: CASSLRLSGTSTDTQYF. CDR3 DNA sequence: TGTGCCAGCAGCTTACGCCTCAGCGGGACTAGCACAGATACGCAGTATTTT.